This T cell receptor beta chain appears in the sequencing data of a study of regulatory T cells in long-lasting Graves disease. Overall study: A definition of persistent Graves' disease required over 5 years of antithyroid drugs plus positive TSH receptor antibodies.

Researchers made TCR beta libraries by using iRepertoire HTBI primers and running Arm-PCR on CDR3 regions. MiXCR, applied by TCRdb to the multiplex PCR reads, yields one record per CDR3 protein. The sample carries about 660,000 distinct CDR3 sequences, approximately 31% recorded once. Regarding this clonotype: Its antigen is unknown.

Documented time point: persistent/refractory GD, antithyroid drugs over 5 years with positive TRAb. There was RNA extracted from PBMCs, and the TCR library was made from it. Patients hailed from an endocrinology department in Xi'an, China. Germline values: CDR1 MNHEY, CDR2 SVGEGT. The CDR3 is 13 residues long. V lost 6 bases, J lost 6 bases, and 4 bases stayed unmatched. Overall study results and limits: Persistent disease exhibited a predilection for TRBV28, TRBJ1-2 and TRBJ2-5. Researchers reported studying only peripheral blood, not thyroid tissue.

The chain joins TRBV6-2 or TRBV6-3 to TRBJ1-2; 10 nucleotides match TRBD1. The receptor was isolated from a female donor with Graves disease. The sequencing used peripheral blood mononuclear cells (PBMCs), collected when the disease was refractory, from a patient treated with antithyroid drugs. CDR3: CASRRTGGDGYTF. CDR3 DNA sequence: TGTGCCAGCAGGAGGACAGGGGGGGATGGCTACACCTTC.